One sample yielded the 10 T cell receptor beta chains listed below, sequenced in a study of shared clonotypes between healthy human individuals. TCRdb's table, derived via immunoSEQ multiplex PCR, lists solely in-frame clones and lacks some. Of under 2,500,000 clones in the sample, approximately 95% were seen once. Input material: naive CD4+ T cells sorted from blood. This sample's subset: CD45RA+ positively selected. The receptors stem from a man aged 18 to 29 in good health.

The chain combines TRBV19 with TRBJ2-2, with TRBD1 as a possible D gene (5 bases). With 7 bases removed from V and 3 bases from J, the gap between germline ends came to 12 bases. CDR1 is LNHDA, CDR2 SQIVND, per germline (reference sequence). This CDR3 has 14 amino acids. The CDR3 loop reads CASTILTDTGELFF. The CDR3 DNA is TGTGCCAGTACCATTTTGACAGACACCGGGGAGCTGTTTTTT. Using reference TRBV19 and TRBJ2-2 for the parts outside the CDR3, the full variable domain is DGGITQSPKYLFRKEGQNVTLSCEQNLNHDAMYWYRQDPGQGLRLIYYSQIVNDFQKGDIAEGYSVSREKKESFPLTVTSAQKNPTAFYLCASTILTDTGELFFGEGSRLTVL.

As to this clone: The sample has other DNA sequences that encode this CDR3 too. The chain is built from TRBV5-1 and TRBJ2-2, with a possible D match to TRBD2 (5 bases). Trimming removed 0 bases at V and 2 bases at J, with 8 bases between. Germline V gives CDR1 SGHRS, CDR2 YFSETQ. The CDR3 has 15 amino acids. Written as DNA, the CDR3 is TGCGCCAGCAGCTTGGGACCGGGAAACACCGGGGAGCTGTTTTTT. It encodes CASSLGPGNTGELFF. Looking up the rest from reference TRBV5-1 and TRBJ2-2 gives the full variable domain: KAGVTQTPRYLIKTRGQQVTLSCSPISGHRSVSWYQQTPGQGLQFLFEYFSETQRNKGNFPGRFSGRQFSNSRSEMNVSTLELGDSALYLCASSLGPGNTGELFFGEGSRLTVL.

The chain couples TRBV12-5 to TRBJ1-6; possible D gene TRBD1, 6 bases. CDR1 LGHNT and CDR2 FRNRAP come from the germline V gene. The CDR3 length is 13 residues. The germline V and J ends were trimmed by 5 bases and 9 bases, with 11 bases remaining between them. The CDR3 is CASGQGGGSPLHF. The CDR3 bases are TGTGCTAGTGGTCAAGGGGGTGGTTCACCCCTCCACTTT.

This sequence joins TRBV7-5 and TRBJ1-5. TRBV7-5 is designated a pseudogene. The CDR3 is 16 residues long. The CDR3 DNA sequence: TGTGCCAGAAGCCTAGAAGAAGGATTTAGCAATCAGCCCCAGCATTTT. This translates into CARSLEEGFSNQPQHF.

The chain joins TRBV6-5 to TRBJ2-3, with 14 bases matching TRBD2. This CDR3 has 16 residues. Germline assignment: CDR1 MNHEY and CDR2 SVGAGI. The ends lost 2 bases at V and 7 bases at J; junction bases unmatched: 5. Here the CDR3 reads CASSYGTSGSYNTQYF. The CDR3 region has the DNA TGTGCCAGCAGTTACGGGACTAGCGGGAGTTACAATACGCAGTATTTT.

The CDR3 sequence is CAISETGTVQSYGYTF. CDR3 DNA sequence: TGTGCCATCAGTGAGACCGGGACAGTCCAGTCCTATGGCTACACCTTC. The rearrangement joins TRBV10-3 to TRBJ1-2, with 7 nucleotides matching TRBD1. Trimming removed 2 bases from V and 4 bases from J; junction bases left unmatched: 10. This CDR3 is built from 16 residues. Germline values: CDR1 ENHRY, CDR2 SYGVKD.

The V gene is TRBV18, the J gene TRBJ2-7; the match to TRBD1 covers 9 bases. Germline CDR1 reads KGHSH; CDR2 reads LQKENI. The CDR3 is 15 amino acids. The ends lost 2 bases at V and 3 bases at J; junction bases unmatched: 5. CDR3 sequence reads: CASSPMGQGNYEQYF. CDR3 in DNA: TGTGCCAGCTCACCAATGGGACAGGGAAACTACGAGCAGTACTTC.

The genes are TRBV10-3 and TRBJ1-5; 7 bases are a match to TRBD1. The CDR3 runs 17 residues. J was trimmed by 0 bases and V by 6 bases; bases with no gene match: 11. Germline loops: CDR1 ENHRY, CDR2 SYGVKD. The CDR3 protein is CAISPGGFANSNQPQHF. The CDR3, as DNA: TGTGCCATCAGCCCAGGGGGGTTTGCGAATAGCAATCAGCCCCAGCATTTT.

The V call is TRBV2, the J call TRBJ1-4; D may be TRBD1 (6 bases). CDR1 and CDR2 from the germline V gene are SNHLY and FYNNEI. The length of the CDR3 is 13 residues. V lost 8 bases, J lost 7 bases, and 14 bases lay in between. As DNA, the CDR3 is TGTGCCAGCGCAGGGGAGGGTTTTGAAAAACTGTTTTTT. This sequence encodes CASAGEGFEKLFF.

The chain joins TRBV7-3 to TRBJ1-6, with D maybe TRBD1 (5 bases). This CDR3 contains 14 residues. CDR1 is SGHTA, CDR2 FQGTGA, per germline. The V end lost 0 bases, the J end lost 10 bases, and 10 bases lay between the germline ends. CDR3 in amino acids: CASSLTGDSSPLHF. For the CDR3, the DNA is TGTGCCAGCAGCTTAACAGGGGACTCGTCACCCCTCCACTTT.